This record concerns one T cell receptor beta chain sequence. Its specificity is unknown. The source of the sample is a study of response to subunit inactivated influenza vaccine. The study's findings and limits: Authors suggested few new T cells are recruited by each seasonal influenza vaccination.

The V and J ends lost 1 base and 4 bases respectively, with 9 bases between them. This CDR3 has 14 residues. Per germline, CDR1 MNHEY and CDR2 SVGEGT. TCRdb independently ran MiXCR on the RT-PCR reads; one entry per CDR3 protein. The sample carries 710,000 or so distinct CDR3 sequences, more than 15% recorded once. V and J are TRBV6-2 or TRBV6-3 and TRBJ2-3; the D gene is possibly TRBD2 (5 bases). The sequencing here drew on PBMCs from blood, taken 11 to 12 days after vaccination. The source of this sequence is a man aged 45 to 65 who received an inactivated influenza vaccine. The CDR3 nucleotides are TGTGCCAGCAGTTACTTTTCGGGGTCAGATACGCAGTATTTT. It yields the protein CASSYFSGSDTQYF.